The 17 T cell receptor beta chains below all came from one sample that was sequenced in a study of T cell responses to AZD1222 COVID-19 vaccine. Clones were sequenced by immunoSEQ multiplex PCR, and TCRdb holds only the in-frame ones, with some missing. The sample lists 150,000 or so clones, roughly nine tenths occurring once. Sequencing used peripheral blood, obtained on day 0 of AZD1222 vaccination. The receptors shown here come from an adult in good health.

The CDR3, as DNA: TGTGCCAGCAGCTTAGACCGGACTAGCGGGAGGGTAGCAGATACGCAGTATTTT. This translates into CASSLDRTSGRVADTQYF. The chain recombines TRBV7-8 with TRBJ2-3; 15 nucleotides match TRBD2. There are 18 residues in the CDR3. Trimming took 1 base from V and 4 from J; bases not matched to a gene: 6. The V gene's germline CDR1 is SGHVS and CDR2 FQNEAQ.

This rearrangement joins TRBV5-6 to TRBJ1-3, with a tentative D call TRBD1 (6 bases). Germline V gives CDR1 SGHDT, CDR2 YYEEEE. This CDR3 is built from 15 residues. V dropped 3 bases and J dropped 0 bases, with 10 bases sitting between them. The CDR3 here is CASSSRDTSGNTIYF. In DNA form, the CDR3 reads TGTGCCAGCAGCTCCCGGGACACCTCTGGAAACACCATATATTTT.

This chain joins TRBV2 and TRBJ1-1; TRBD1 matches at 7 bases. From germline, CDR1 is SNHLY and CDR2 FYNNEI. J gave up 3 bases and V 6 bases, and 10 bases lay outside the gene matches. This CDR3 region has 15 residues. This chain's CDR3 is CASSAERTGDTEAFF. For the CDR3, the DNA is TGTGCCAGCAGCGCCGAGCGGACAGGAGACACTGAAGCTTTCTTT.

The J gene is TRBJ1-1, the V gene TRBV28; D may be TRBD1 (5 bases). The germline V and J ends were trimmed by 8 bases and 4 bases, with 20 bases remaining between them. The CDR3 length is 15 residues. Germline assignment: CDR1 MDHEN and CDR2 SYDVKM. In nucleotides, the CDR3 is TGTGCCAGCTCCCCCCCCCTGGGGACGGGCACTGAAGCTTTCTTT. The encoded protein is CASSPPLGTGTEAFF.

The gene calls are TRBV6-2 or TRBV6-3 and TRBJ1-5; D is perhaps TRBD1 (6 bases). Germline assignment: CDR1 MNHEY and CDR2 SVGEGT. Trimming cost V 2 bases and J 7 bases, with 15 bases left between them. CDR3 length equals 15 residues. The CDR3: CASSYPPGEVQPQHF. CDR3 sequence (DNA): TGTGCCAGCAGTTACCCACCAGGGGAAGTCCAGCCCCAGCATTTT.

The genes are TRBV3-1 (or the pseudogene TRBV3-2) and TRBJ2-1; D not resolved. Trimming stripped 1 base from V and 7 bases from J, with 8 bases between. CDR3 size: 13 residues. Per germline, CDR1 LGHDT and CDR2 YNNKEL (reference sequence). The CDR3 bases are TGTGCCAGCAGCCAAGTCGGTCAAAATGAGCAGTTCTTC. It encodes CASSQVGQNEQFF.

The rearrangement uses TRBV9 and TRBJ1-2; TRBD1 aligns across 11 bases. Trimming cost V 3 bases and J 4 bases; bases outside gene matches: 14. Germline assignment: CDR1 SGDLS and CDR2 YYNGEE. The CDR3 is made up of 18 amino acids. CDR3 sequence (DNA): TGTGCCAGCAGCGCAGGGACAGGGGGACGCTGGCGCGGCTATGGCTACACCTTC. Protein: CASSAGTGGRWRGYGYTF. Complete variable domain (other parts from reference TRBV9 and TRBJ1-2): DSGVTQTPKHLITATGQRVTLRCSPRSGDLSVYWYQQSLDQGLQFLIQYYNGEERAKGNILERFSAQQFPDLHSELNLSSLELGDSALYFCASSAGTGGRWRGYGYTFGSGTRLTVV.

J is TRBJ1-2 and V is TRBV7-9; possible D gene TRBD1, 6 bases. The CDR3 totals 14 residues. V was trimmed by 2 bases and J by 8 bases, leaving 15 bases between them. Per the germline V gene, CDR1 is SEHNR and CDR2 is FQNEAQ (reference sequence). Written as DNA, the CDR3 is TGTGCCAGCAGCTTAAGAGGACAGCTTAGGGGCTACACCTTC. Protein sequence: CASSLRGQLRGYTF.

The genes are TRBV5-4 and TRBJ2-7, with 10 bases lining up with TRBD2. With 4 bases clipped from V and 4 bases from J, the junction kept 14 bases outside the gene matches. CDR3 length: 17 amino acids. Germline CDR1 is SGHNT and CDR2 is YYREEE (reference sequence). CDR3 bases: TGTGCCAGCAGCCGAAATAGCGGGGGGAAGTGGGAATACGAGCAGTACTTC. As protein: CASSRNSGGKWEYEQYF. The variable domain in full, with the rest retrieved from reference TRBV5-4 and TRBJ2-7, is ETGVTQSPTHLIKTRGQQVTLRCSSQSGHNTVSWYQQALGQGPQFIFQYYREEENGRGNFPPRFSGLQFPNYSSELNVNALELDDSALYLCASSRNSGGKWEYEQYFGPGTRLTVT.

This chain joins TRBV7-3 and TRBJ1-2, with 8 bases fitting TRBD1. CDR1 and CDR2 from the germline V gene are SGHTA and FQGTGA. The length of the CDR3 is 14 residues. J gave up 7 bases and V 4 bases, and 8 bases lay outside the gene matches. The CDR3 DNA sequence: TGTGCCAGCAGCTCTACAGGGGGAAGCGGTGGCTACACCTTC. Translation gives CASSSTGGSGGYTF.

This chain uses TRBV14 with TRBJ2-1, with 7 bases identical to TRBD2. The J segment lost 7 bases and the V segment lost 5 bases, leaving 11 bases of the junction unmatched. The CDR3 extends over 15 amino acids. Germline V gene lookup returns CDR1 SGHDN and CDR2 FVKESK. CDR3 DNA sequence: TGTGCCAGCAGCTTCGGACTAGGAGAATTAAATGAGCAGTTCTTC. Encoded protein: CASSFGLGELNEQFF.

The V and J genes are TRBV4-2 and TRBJ2-7, with a possible D match to TRBD2 (5 bases). Germline CDR1 and CDR2: LGHNA and YNFKEQ. Between the trimmed V and J ends, which lost 3 bases and 3 bases, there was a span of 9 bases. The CDR3 spans 13 residues. CDR3 amino acids: CASSQDWNYEQYF. The DNA for the CDR3 is TGTGCCAGCAGCCAGGACTGGAACTACGAGCAGTACTTC.

The chain has TRBV28 and TRBJ1-5; 7 positions match TRBD1. J gave up 4 bases and V 4 bases, and 7 bases lay outside the gene matches. There are 15 residues in the CDR3. Looked up from germline, CDR1 is MDHEN and CDR2 is SYDVKM. This chain's CDR3 is CASSSPGQLNQPQHF. The CDR3 coding sequence is TGTGCCAGCAGTTCGCCGGGACAGCTGAATCAGCCCCAGCATTTT. Full variable domain (missing parts from reference TRBV28 and TRBJ1-5): DVKVTQSSRYLVKRTGEKVFLECVQDMDHENMFWYRQDPGLGLRLIYFSYDVKMKEKGDIPEGYSVSREKKERFSLILESASTNQTSMYLCASSSPGQLNQPQHFGDGTRLSIL.

The V and J genes are TRBV19 and TRBJ1-5; 8 bases match TRBD1. From germline, CDR1 is LNHDA and CDR2 SQIVND (reference sequence). This CDR3 has 17 residues. The trim removed 3 bases at V and 0 bases at J, leaving 7 bases unmatched. The CDR3 loop is CASSMARTGPSNQPQHF. Here the CDR3 DNA reads TGTGCCAGTAGTATGGCTCGGACAGGGCCTAGCAATCAGCCCCAGCATTTT.

On this clone itself: Other DNA sequences within the sample encode an identical CDR3. The chain uses TRBV5-1 and TRBJ2-5; D assignment may be TRBD1 or TRBD2 (5 bases each). Trimming stripped 4 bases from V and 5 bases from J, with 15 bases between. Germline CDR1 is SGHRS and CDR2 is YFSETQ. This CDR3 spans 14 amino acids. This CDR3 reads CASSRGRVGETQYF. DNA for the CDR3: TGCGCCAGCAGCCGGGGACGGGTCGGGGAGACCCAGTACTTC.

V is TRBV7-2 and J is TRBJ2-1, with D perhaps TRBD2 (5 bases). With 2 bases removed from V and 9 bases from J, the gap between germline ends came to 11 bases. Germline-derived CDR1 and CDR2 are SGHTA and FQGNSA. This CDR3 has 13 residues. This CDR3 is CASSLLLAGEQFF. CDR3 nucleotide sequence: TGTGCCAGCAGCTTACTACTGGCGGGTGAGCAGTTCTTC. Supplemented by reference TRBV7-2 and TRBJ2-1, the full variable domain reads GAGVSQSPSNKVTEKGKDVELRCDPISGHTALYWYRQSLGQGLEFLIYFQGNSAPDKSGLPSDRFSAERTGGSVSTLTIQRTQQEDSAVYLCASSLLLAGEQFFGPGTRLTVL.

This chain uses TRBV19 with TRBJ2-1, with 8 positions matching TRBD2. V dropped 5 bases and J dropped 2; count of bases not matched to a gene: 8. The length of the CDR3 is 16 residues. CDR1 is LNHDA, CDR2 SQIVND, per germline (reference sequence). As DNA, the CDR3 is TGTGCCAGTAGTCGAGGACTAGCCCTCCCCTACAATGAGCAGTTCTTC. It codes for CASSRGLALPYNEQFF.